These T cell receptor beta chains were read from a single sample in a study of response to subunit inactivated influenza vaccine. TCRdb used MiXCR to reprocess the RT-PCR reads, holding one entry per CDR3 protein. The table includes 800,000 to 1,000,000 distinct CDR3 sequences, 21% detected once. Here the sequenced sample was PBMCs from blood, taken more than 4 days after vaccination. The source of these receptors is a man over 45 who received an inactivated influenza vaccine. Each CDR3 is given with its conserved first and last residue. The order of the fields is D gene, J gene, V gene, CDR3 protein. A D gene is named only where the DNA matches it firmly.

>TRBD2|TRBJ2-2|TRBV27
CASWRLADTGELFF
>TRBD2|TRBJ2-3|TRBV12-3/TRBV12-4
CASSFTGGALDTQYF
>.|TRBJ2-3|TRBV20-1
CSALTGSTDTQYF
>.|TRBJ2-1|TRBV5-1
CASSFTDNEQFF
>.|TRBJ2-1|TRBV4-1
CASSQESGFHNEQFF
>.|TRBJ2-5|TRBV7-9
CASSMDTQETQYF
>TRBD1|TRBJ1-1|TRBV3-1
CASSPRDRAGTEAFF
>.|TRBJ1-3|TRBV29-1
CSAQGRASGNTIYF
>TRBD1|TRBJ2-5|TRBV18
CASSLGQAAETQYF
>.|TRBJ1-2|TRBV29-1
CSVGLDVNYGYTF
>.|TRBJ2-2|TRBV29-1
CSVERDTGELFF
>.|TRBJ2-1|TRBV2
CASSAEEGEQFF
>TRBD1|TRBJ2-7|TRBV4-3
CASSELTGTDYEQYF
>.|TRBJ2-5|TRBV12-3/TRBV12-4
CASSLRERETQYF
>.|TRBJ1-6|TRBV9
CASSEYNSPLHF
>.|TRBJ1-1|TRBV6-2/TRBV6-3
CASRSGTKAEAFF
>.|TRBJ1-4|TRBV5-1
CASSLSPLGSGEKLFF
>.|TRBJ2-2|TRBV9
CASSVRNTGELFF
>TRBD1|TRBJ2-1|TRBV30
CAWSVTRGLDEQFF
>.|TRBJ1-2|TRBV4-2
CASSQDKTANGYTF
>TRBD1|TRBJ2-5|TRBV20-1
CSARLTGGETQYF
>.|TRBJ1-2|TRBV28
CASSHRAFNYGYTF
>.|TRBJ2-5|TRBV20-1
CSAQFNAAEETQYF
>TRBD1|TRBJ2-7|TRBV20-1
CSASSGQGAHEQYF
>TRBD2|TRBJ2-7|TRBV5-1
CASSSGLGDEQYF
>.|TRBJ2-1|TRBV30
CAWTRGYGDEQFF
>TRBD1|TRBJ2-5|TRBV10-3
CAIKKQGTETQYF
>.|TRBJ2-2|TRBV12-3/TRBV12-4
CASSGSGLAGELFF
>TRBD1|TRBJ2-7|TRBV5-1
CASSLQGAPHEQYF
>.|TRBJ2-7|TRBV29-1
CSVLRVGEQYF
>TRBD2|TRBJ2-3|TRBV28
CASSPGRRELDTQYF
>.|TRBJ2-7|TRBV6-2/TRBV6-3
CASSTWDRSGNDEQYF
>TRBD1|TRBJ1-1|TRBV4-3
CASSQGFGTGEAFF
>TRBD1|TRBJ2-7|TRBV12-3/TRBV12-4
CASSQTGTAFYEQYF
>TRBD2|TRBJ2-1|TRBV7-2
CASSLAASGAYNEQFF
>.|TRBJ1-1|TRBV7-2
CASTYGSSHTEAFF
>TRBD1|TRBJ2-1|TRBV6-5
CASSYSGVQGVEQFF
>.|TRBJ2-2|TRBV4-2
CASSQDQGRELFF
>TRBD1|TRBJ2-7|TRBV7-2
CASSLRTGGAYEQYF
>TRBD2|TRBJ2-3|TRBV25-1
CATTLSDSGGDTQYF
>.|TRBJ1-1|TRBV7-2
CASSLPYVGTEAFF
>.|TRBJ2-7|TRBV7-6
CASSLAGGAGGNEQYF
>.|TRBJ2-1|TRBV6-2/TRBV6-3
CASSYAAGHNEQFF
>TRBD1|TRBJ1-6|TRBV12-3/TRBV12-4
CASSSWTGGNNSPLHF
>.|TRBJ2-2|TRBV3-1
CASSQGDWGRTGELFF